This T cell receptor (beta chain) appears in the sequencing data of a study of beta chain features in type 1 diabetes. This CDR3 spans 15 amino acids. The V and J ends lost 2 bases and 4 bases respectively, with 14 bases between them. Germline CDR1 reads MNHEY; CDR2 reads SVGAGI. The authors reverse transcribed all of the isolated RNA, so sequencing captured expressed TCRB transcripts. Using immunoSEQ multiplex PCR, the repertoire was profiled, and TCRdb retains in-frame clones only, with some absent. The sample records approximately 150,000 clones, roughly 9.1% being singletons. Sequencing was carried out using central memory CD4+ T cells from blood. J is TRBJ1-1 and V is TRBV6-5; D might be TRBD1 (5 bases). The clonotype comes from a woman between 18 and 30 years old in good health. The CDR3, as DNA: TGTGCCAGCAGTTACCGTGGGGCCCTGGGCACTGAAGCTTTCTTT. Protein: CASSYRGALGTEAFF.